Listed below are T cell receptor beta chains from one sample, sequenced in a study of cytomegalovirus exposure and HLA in healthy donors. Only in-frame clones appear in the TCRdb table, and some are missing; sequencing was by immunoSEQ multiplex PCR. This table has about 190,000 clones, about 81% appearing once. Sequencing used PBMCs. All receptors come from a man aged 18 to 29 in good health and CMV-seronegative. Both conserved end residues are part of each CDR3. A D gene is named only where the DNA matches it firmly. For some rows the clone size is stated as once, few or many, or as a class when expanded; others skip it.

d_gene: NA; len: 12; v_gene: TRBV25-1; abundance: once; j_gene: TRBJ2-3; CDR3aa: CARKRCTDTQYF; CDR3nt: TGTGCCAGGAAGCGATGCACAGATACGCAGTATTTT
d_gene: TRBD2; len: 17; v_gene: TRBV9; abundance: NA; j_gene: TRBJ2-5; CDR3aa: CASSVEGDLAGVETQYF; CDR3nt: TGTGCCAGCAGCGTAGAGGGGGATCTAGCGGGAGTAGAGACCCAGTACTTC
d_gene: NA; len: 15; v_gene: TRBV4-2; abundance: NA; j_gene: TRBJ2-3; CDR3aa: CASSQNSGVTDTQYF; CDR3nt: TGTGCCAGCAGCCAAAACTCAGGGGTCACAGATACGCAGTATTTT
d_gene: TRBD2; len: 18; v_gene: TRBV11-2; abundance: NA; j_gene: TRBJ2-7; CDR3aa: CASSLPGRRLAGRYEQYF; CDR3nt: TGTGCCAGCAGCTTACCGGGACGGAGACTAGCGGGACGTTACGAGCAGTACTTC
d_gene: TRBD1; len: 16; v_gene: TRBV5-1; abundance: NA; j_gene: TRBJ2-3; CDR3aa: CASKTGGSHGVDTQYF; CDR3nt: TGCGCCAGCAAAACAGGGGGCAGCCACGGCGTCGATACGCAGTATTTT
d_gene: TRBD1; len: 14; v_gene: TRBV18; abundance: NA; j_gene: TRBJ1-2; CDR3aa: CASSPGDRVSGYTF; CDR3nt: TGTGCCAGCTCACCCGGGGACAGGGTATCTGGCTACACCTTC
d_gene: NA; len: 14; v_gene: TRBV5-1; abundance: NA; j_gene: TRBJ2-3; CDR3aa: CASSLDSSTDTQYF; CDR3nt: TGCGCCAGCAGCTTGGATTCTAGCACAGATACGCAGTATTTT
d_gene: TRBD1; len: 17; v_gene: TRBV10-3; abundance: NA; j_gene: TRBJ2-2; CDR3aa: CAISELGTGEYPGELFF; CDR3nt: TGTGCCATCAGTGAGCTTGGGACAGGGGAGTATCCCGGGGAGCTGTTTTTT
d_gene: TRBD1; len: 13; v_gene: TRBV11-3; abundance: NA; j_gene: TRBJ2-7; CDR3aa: CASSGTGGYEQYF; CDR3nt: TGTGCCAGCAGCGGGACAGGGGGCTACGAGCAGTACTTC
d_gene: TRBD2; len: 17; v_gene: TRBV2; abundance: NA; j_gene: TRBJ2-3; CDR3aa: CASSEWGGGGSADTQYF; CDR3nt: TGTGCCAGCAGTGAATGGGGTGGCGGGGGGAGCGCAGATACGCAGTATTTT
d_gene: TRBD1; len: 16; v_gene: TRBV28; abundance: NA; j_gene: TRBJ1-2; CDR3aa: CASTDPGTGKNYGYTF; CDR3nt: TGTGCCAGCACCGACCCCGGGACAGGGAAGAACTATGGCTACACCTTC
d_gene: TRBD1; len: 13; v_gene: TRBV9; abundance: few; j_gene: TRBJ1-1; CDR3aa: CASTTDRGTEAFF; CDR3nt: TGTGCCAGCACCACCGACAGGGGCACTGAAGCTTTCTTT
d_gene: NA; len: 15; v_gene: TRBV14; abundance: once; j_gene: TRBJ2-2; CDR3aa: CASSQRQADTGELFF; CDR3nt: TGTGCCAGCAGCCAAAGACAGGCCGACACCGGGGAGCTGTTTTTT
d_gene: NA; len: 15; v_gene: TRBV4-1; abundance: NA; j_gene: TRBJ1-2; CDR3aa: CASSQGRGGGYGYTF; CDR3nt: TGCGCCAGCAGCCAAGGAAGGGGGGGCGGGTATGGCTACACCTTC
d_gene: NA; len: 18; v_gene: TRBV4-2; abundance: NA; j_gene: TRBJ2-1; CDR3aa: CASSQVGGGALGDNEQFF; CDR3nt: TGTGCCAGCAGCCAAGTGGGAGGCGGGGCTTTAGGGGACAATGAGCAGTTCTTC
d_gene: TRBD1; len: 14; v_gene: TRBV28; abundance: NA; j_gene: TRBJ2-5; CDR3aa: CASLPPGQRKTQYF; CDR3nt: TGTGCCAGCCTCCCCCCGGGACAGAGAAAGACCCAGTACTTC
d_gene: TRBD2; len: 18; v_gene: TRBV5-8; abundance: NA; j_gene: TRBJ2-7; CDR3aa: CASSLIAPATGGRDEQYF; CDR3nt: TGTGCCAGCAGCCTCATCGCCCCGGCGACGGGAGGACGCGACGAGCAGTACTTC
d_gene: TRBD1; len: 15; v_gene: TRBV7-8; abundance: NA; j_gene: TRBJ1-2; CDR3aa: CASSTSGTANYGYTF; CDR3nt: TGTGCCAGCAGCACCTCCGGGACAGCAAACTATGGCTACACCTTC
d_gene: TRBD2; len: 17; v_gene: TRBV4-3; abundance: NA; j_gene: TRBJ2-1; CDR3aa: CASSQGLWTSSYNEQFF; CDR3nt: TGCGCCAGCAGCCAAGGCCTCTGGACTAGCTCCTACAATGAGCAGTTCTTC
d_gene: NA; len: 15; v_gene: TRBV7-9; abundance: few; j_gene: TRBJ2-7; CDR3aa: CASSLVSWTAYEQYF; CDR3nt: TGTGCCAGCAGCTTAGTCTCATGGACAGCCTACGAGCAGTACTTC